The source of this TCR beta chain is a study of Ad26.COV2.S vaccination and SARS-CoV-2 variants. Study as a whole: Recipients of Ad26.COV2.S got it intramuscularly, once or twice 56 days apart.

Sequencing was performed with immunoSEQ multiplex PCR; in TCRdb, only in-frame clones are kept and a portion is missing. This sample has just over 350,000 clones; roughly 85% occur once, and the top ten carry about 3.3%. V dropped 5 bases and J dropped 0 bases, with 13 bases sitting between them. This CDR3 region has 15 residues. CDR1 is SGHVS, CDR2 FQNEAQ, per germline. Study conclusions and caveats: It is possible that the TCR breadth and depth analyses underestimated the total T cell responses. Recipients given vaccine exceeded placebo recipients in spike-specific TCR breadth.

This clone was seen just once. Its antigen remains unidentified. The treatment is: around 19 received Ad26.COV2.S at low or high dose, single or two shots; five or six received placebo; per-sample allocation not given. Sampling happened 63 days after the first vaccine or placebo injection. An 18-55-year-old adult in Boston served as donor. This receptor was identified in a person between 18 and 60 years old who received the Ad26.COV2.S COVID-19 vaccine or a placebo. The chain couples TRBV7-8 to TRBJ1-2, with D perhaps matching TRBD1 (6 bases). The sample was peripheral blood, taken in a trial of Ad26.COV2.S vaccine versus placebo. The CDR3 sequence: CASSPRTEPNYGYTF. In DNA, the CDR3 is TGTGCCAGCAGCCCCCGGACAGAACCTAACTATGGCTACACCTTC. The full variable domain, rest sourced from reference TRBV7-8 and TRBJ1-2, is GAGVSQSPRYKVAKRGQDVALRCDPISGHVSLFWYQQALGQGPEFLTYFQNEAQLDKSGLPSDRFFAERPEGSVSTLKIQRTQQEDSAVYLCASSPRTEPNYGYTFGSGTRLTVV.